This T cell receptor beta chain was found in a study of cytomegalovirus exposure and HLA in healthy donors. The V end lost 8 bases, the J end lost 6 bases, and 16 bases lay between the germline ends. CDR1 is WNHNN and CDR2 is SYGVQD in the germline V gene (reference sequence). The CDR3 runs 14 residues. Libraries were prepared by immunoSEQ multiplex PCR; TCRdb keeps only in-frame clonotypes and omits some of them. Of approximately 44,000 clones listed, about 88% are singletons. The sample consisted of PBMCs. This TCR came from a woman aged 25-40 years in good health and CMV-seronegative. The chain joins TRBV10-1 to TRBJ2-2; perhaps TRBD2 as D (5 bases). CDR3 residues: CASDGGVGPGELFF. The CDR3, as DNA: TGCGCCAGCGACGGAGGAGTAGGCCCCGGGGAGCTGTTTTTT.